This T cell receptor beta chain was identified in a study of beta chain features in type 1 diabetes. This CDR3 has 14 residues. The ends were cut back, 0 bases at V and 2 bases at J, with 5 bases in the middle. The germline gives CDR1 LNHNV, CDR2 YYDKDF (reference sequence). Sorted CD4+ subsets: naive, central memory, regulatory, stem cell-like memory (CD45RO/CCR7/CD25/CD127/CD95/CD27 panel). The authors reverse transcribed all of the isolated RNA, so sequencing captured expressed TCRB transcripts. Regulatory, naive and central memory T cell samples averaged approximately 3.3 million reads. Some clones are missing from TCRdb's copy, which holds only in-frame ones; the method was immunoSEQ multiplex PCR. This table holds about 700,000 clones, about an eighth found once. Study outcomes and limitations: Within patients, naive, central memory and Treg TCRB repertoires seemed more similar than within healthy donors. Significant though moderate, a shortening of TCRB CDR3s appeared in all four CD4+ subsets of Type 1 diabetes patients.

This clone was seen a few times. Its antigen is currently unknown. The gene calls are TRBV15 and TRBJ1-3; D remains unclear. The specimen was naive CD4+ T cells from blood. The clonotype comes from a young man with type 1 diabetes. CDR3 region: CATSRDRTGNTIYF. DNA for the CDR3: TGTGCCACCAGCAGAGATCGTACTGGAAACACCATATATTTT.